The text below deals with one T cell receptor beta chain. This sample was taken from a study of Ad26.COV2.S vaccination and SARS-CoV-2 variants. Germline V CDR1 and CDR2: LGHDT, YNNKEL (reference sequence). V lost 1 base and J lost 3; bases outside the gene matches: 8. The CDR3 has 17 amino acids. Some clones are missing from TCRdb's copy, which holds only in-frame ones; the method was immunoSEQ multiplex PCR. Found here are roughly 700,000 clones, 80% to 90% of them singletons; the top ten hold about 1.5%. Described treatment: some 20 received Ad26.COV2.S at low or high dose, single or two shots; 5 received placebo; per-sample allocation not given. Following the first vaccine or placebo injection, samples were taken on day 63.

The J gene is TRBJ2-3, the V gene TRBV3-1 (or the pseudogene TRBV3-2); TRBD2 agrees at 9 bases. This TCR was sampled from a person aged 18 to 59 who received the Ad26.COV2.S COVID-19 vaccine or a placebo. Sequencing used peripheral blood, obtained in a trial of Ad26.COV2.S vaccine versus placebo. The CDR3 region is CASSQGSSGAATDTQYF. The CDR3 nucleotides are TGTGCCAGCAGCCAAGGGTCTAGCGGGGCCGCGACAGATACGCAGTATTTT.